One sample yielded the 3 T cell receptor beta chains listed below, sequenced in a study of blood T cells in healthy people across ages. Combining a sample-barcoded 5' primer with a J-beta primer mix, a second PCR ran for roughly 6 to 12 cycles. MiXCR was run by TCRdb on the 5' RACE reads, yielding one entry per CDR3 protein. The table has roughly 1,800,000 distinct CDR3 sequences, less than 50% seen once. The sample comprised blood. The receptors originated from a woman aged 40 to 50 in good health.

This clonotype was detected only a few times. The rearrangement links TRBV28 to TRBJ2-7, with 7 bases matching TRBD1. Germline V gives CDR1 MDHEN, CDR2 SYDVKM. The CDR3 runs 16 residues. With V trimmed by 3 bases and J by 0 bases, 8 bases remained unmatched. CDR3 in DNA: TGTGCCAGCAGTTTGGAGACAGGGTCCGTCTCCTACGAGCAGTACTTC. Translation gives CASSLETGSVSYEQYF.

The genes are TRBV7-2 and TRBJ2-4; D is unclear. This CDR3 region has 13 residues. Looked up from germline, CDR1 is SGHTA and CDR2 is FQGNSA. Trimming took off 5 bases at V and 13 bases at J, with 18 bases between the two ends. CDR3 residues: CASSADPLDEQYF. The CDR3 DNA is TGTGCCAGCAGCGCGGACCCCCTCGATGAGCAGTACTTC.

The chain couples TRBV4-2 to TRBJ1-4; TRBD1 matches at 7 bases. J lost 5 bases, V lost 3 bases, and 9 bases had no gene match. The CDR3 loop spans 16 amino acids. Germline lookup yields CDR1 LGHNA and CDR2 YNFKEQ. In nucleotides, the CDR3 is TGTGCCAGCAGCCATGGGGGAGGACAGGAAAATGAAAAACTGTTTTTT. The encoded protein is CASSHGGGQENEKLFF.